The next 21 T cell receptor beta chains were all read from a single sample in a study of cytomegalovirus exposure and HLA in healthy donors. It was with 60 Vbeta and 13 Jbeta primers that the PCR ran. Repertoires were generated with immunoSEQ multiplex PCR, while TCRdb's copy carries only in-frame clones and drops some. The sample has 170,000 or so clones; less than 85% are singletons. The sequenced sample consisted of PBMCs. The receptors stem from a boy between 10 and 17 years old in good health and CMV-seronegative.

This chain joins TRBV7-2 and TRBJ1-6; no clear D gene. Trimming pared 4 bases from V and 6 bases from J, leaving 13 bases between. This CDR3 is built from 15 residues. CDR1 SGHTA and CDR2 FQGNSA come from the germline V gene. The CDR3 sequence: CASSWPPGVNSPLHF. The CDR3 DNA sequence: TGTGCCAGCAGCTGGCCCCCAGGCGTTAATTCACCCCTCCACTTT.

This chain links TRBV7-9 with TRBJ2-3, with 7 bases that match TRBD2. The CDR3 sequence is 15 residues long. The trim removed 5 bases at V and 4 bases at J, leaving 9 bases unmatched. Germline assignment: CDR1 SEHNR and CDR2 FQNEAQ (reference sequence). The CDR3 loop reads CASSPTGLDPDTQYF. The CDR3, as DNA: TGTGCCAGCAGCCCGACCGGACTAGACCCAGATACGCAGTATTTT.

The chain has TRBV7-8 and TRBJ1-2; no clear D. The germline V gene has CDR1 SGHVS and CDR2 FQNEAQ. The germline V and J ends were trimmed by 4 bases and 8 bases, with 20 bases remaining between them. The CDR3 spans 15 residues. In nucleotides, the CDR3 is TGTGCCAGCAGCTCACTCCCAGGCCCACTCGTAGGCTACACCTTC. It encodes CASSSLPGPLVGYTF. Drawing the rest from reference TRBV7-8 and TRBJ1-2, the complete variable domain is GAGVSQSPRYKVAKRGQDVALRCDPISGHVSLFWYQQALGQGPEFLTYFQNEAQLDKSGLPSDRFFAERPEGSVSTLKIQRTQQEDSAVYLCASSSLPGPLVGYTFGSGTRLTVV.

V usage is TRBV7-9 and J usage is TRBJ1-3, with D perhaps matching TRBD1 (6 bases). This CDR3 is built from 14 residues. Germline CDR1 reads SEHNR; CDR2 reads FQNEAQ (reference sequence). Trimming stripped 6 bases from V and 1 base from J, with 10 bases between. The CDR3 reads CASSPRGSGNTIYF. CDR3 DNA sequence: TGTGCCAGCAGTCCTAGGGGGTCTGGAAACACCATATATTTT.

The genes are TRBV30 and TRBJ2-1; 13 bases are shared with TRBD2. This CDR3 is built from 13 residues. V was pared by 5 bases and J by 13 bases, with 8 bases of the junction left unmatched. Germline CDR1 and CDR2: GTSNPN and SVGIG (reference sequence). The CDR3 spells CAWGLAGARPQFF. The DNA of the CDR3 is TGTGCCTGGGGACTAGCGGGGGCTAGGCCCCAGTTCTTC.

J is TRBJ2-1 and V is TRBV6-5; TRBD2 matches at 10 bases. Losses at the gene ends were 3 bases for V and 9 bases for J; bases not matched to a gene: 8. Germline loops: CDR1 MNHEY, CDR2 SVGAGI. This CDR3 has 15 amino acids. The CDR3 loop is CASSYMLAGEGEQFF. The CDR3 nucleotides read TGTGCCAGCAGTTATATGCTAGCGGGAGAGGGTGAGCAGTTCTTC.

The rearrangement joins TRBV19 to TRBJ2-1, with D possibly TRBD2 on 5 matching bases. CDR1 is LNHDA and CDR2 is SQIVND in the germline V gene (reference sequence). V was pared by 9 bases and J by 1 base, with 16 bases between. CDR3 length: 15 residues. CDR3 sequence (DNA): TGTGCCAGCTCAAGAGCTAGCCTGTCCTACAATGAGCAGTTCTTC. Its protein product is CASSRASLSYNEQFF.

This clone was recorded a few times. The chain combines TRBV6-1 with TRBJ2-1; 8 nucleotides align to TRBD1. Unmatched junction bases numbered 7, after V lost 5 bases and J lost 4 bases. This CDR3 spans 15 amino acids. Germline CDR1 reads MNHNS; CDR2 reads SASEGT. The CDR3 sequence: CASSKDRGRYNEQFF. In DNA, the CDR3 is TGTGCCAGCAGTAAAGACAGGGGAAGGTACAATGAGCAGTTCTTC.

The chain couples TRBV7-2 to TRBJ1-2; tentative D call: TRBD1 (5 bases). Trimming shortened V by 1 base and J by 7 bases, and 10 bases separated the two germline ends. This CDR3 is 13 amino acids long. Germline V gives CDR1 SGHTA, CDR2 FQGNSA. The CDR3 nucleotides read TGTGCCAGCAGCTTAGATCCCAGGGCTGGCTACACCTTC. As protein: CASSLDPRAGYTF.

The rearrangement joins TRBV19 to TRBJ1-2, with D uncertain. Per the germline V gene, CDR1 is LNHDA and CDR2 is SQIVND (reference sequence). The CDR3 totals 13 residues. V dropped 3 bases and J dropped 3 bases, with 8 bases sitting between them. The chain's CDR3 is CASSIQSDYGYTF. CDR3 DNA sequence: TGTGCCAGTAGTATTCAAAGCGACTATGGCTACACCTTC.

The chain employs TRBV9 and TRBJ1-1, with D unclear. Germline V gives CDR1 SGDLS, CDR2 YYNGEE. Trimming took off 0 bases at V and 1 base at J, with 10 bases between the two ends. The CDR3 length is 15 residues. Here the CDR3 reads CASSVEAGQNTEAFF. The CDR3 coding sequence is TGTGCCAGCAGCGTAGAGGCAGGCCAGAACACTGAAGCTTTCTTT.

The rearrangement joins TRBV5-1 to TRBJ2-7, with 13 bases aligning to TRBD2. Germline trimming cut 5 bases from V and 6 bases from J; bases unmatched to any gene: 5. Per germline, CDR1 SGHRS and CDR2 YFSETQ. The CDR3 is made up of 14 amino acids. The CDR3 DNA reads TGCGCCAGCAGACTAGCGGGAGGGTCCGCCGAGCAGTACTTC. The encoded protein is CASRLAGGSAEQYF. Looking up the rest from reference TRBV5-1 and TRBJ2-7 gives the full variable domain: KAGVTQTPRYLIKTRGQQVTLSCSPISGHRSVSWYQQTPGQGLQFLFEYFSETQRNKGNFPGRFSGRQFSNSRSEMNVSTLELGDSALYLCASRLAGGSAEQYFGPGTRLTVT.

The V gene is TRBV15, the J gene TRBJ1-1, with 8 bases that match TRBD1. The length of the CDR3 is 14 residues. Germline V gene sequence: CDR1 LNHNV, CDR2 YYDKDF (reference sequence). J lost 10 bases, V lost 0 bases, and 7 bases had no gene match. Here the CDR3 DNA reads TGTGCCACCAGCAGAGATGCAGGGGGCTTTGCAGCTTTCTTT. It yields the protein CATSRDAGGFAAFF.

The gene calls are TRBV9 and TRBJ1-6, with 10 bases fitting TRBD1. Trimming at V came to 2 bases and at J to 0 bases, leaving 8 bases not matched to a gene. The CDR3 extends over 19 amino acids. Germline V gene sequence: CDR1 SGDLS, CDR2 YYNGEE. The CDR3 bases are TGTGCCAGCAGCGTTGACCGGGACAGGGGCACCTCCTATAATTCACCCCTCCACTTT. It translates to CASSVDRDRGTSYNSPLHF.

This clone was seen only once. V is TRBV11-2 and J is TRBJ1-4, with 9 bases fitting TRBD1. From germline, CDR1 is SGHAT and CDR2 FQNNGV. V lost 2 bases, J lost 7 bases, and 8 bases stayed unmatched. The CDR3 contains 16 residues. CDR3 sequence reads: CASSLSTGTGFEKLFF. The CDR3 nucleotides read TGTGCCAGCAGCTTATCCACCGGGACAGGGTTTGAAAAACTGTTTTTT.

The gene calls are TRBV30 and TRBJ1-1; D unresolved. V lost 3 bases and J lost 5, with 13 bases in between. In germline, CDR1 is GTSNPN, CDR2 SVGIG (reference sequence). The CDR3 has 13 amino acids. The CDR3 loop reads CAWSLRVGTEAFF. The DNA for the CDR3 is TGTGCCTGGAGCTTGCGGGTCGGGACTGAAGCTTTCTTT.

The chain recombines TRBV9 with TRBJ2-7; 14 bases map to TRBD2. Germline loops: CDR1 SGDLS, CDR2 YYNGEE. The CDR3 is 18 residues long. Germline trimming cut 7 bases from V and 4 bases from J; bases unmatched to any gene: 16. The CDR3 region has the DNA TGTGCCAGCGGTAGGGGGACTAGCGGGAGTTTCGGCTGGTACGAGCAGTACTTC. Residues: CASGRGTSGSFGWYEQYF.

The CDR3 loop reads CASSLAGGRLNTGELFF. The CDR3 bases are TGTGCCAGCAGCTTAGCGGGCGGGAGGCTTAACACCGGGGAGCTGTTTTTT. This rearrangement joins TRBV7-2 to TRBJ2-2; TRBD2 matches at 8 bases. The CDR3 spans 17 residues. The J segment lost 2 bases and the V segment lost 0 bases, leaving 5 bases of the junction unmatched. The germline CDR1 and CDR2 sequences are SGHTA and FQGNSA.

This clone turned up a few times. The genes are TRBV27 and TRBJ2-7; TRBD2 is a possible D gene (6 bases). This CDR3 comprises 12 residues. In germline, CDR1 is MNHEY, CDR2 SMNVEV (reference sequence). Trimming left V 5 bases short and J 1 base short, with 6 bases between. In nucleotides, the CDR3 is TGTGCCAGCAGTGGAGGGTCCTACGAGCAGTACTTC. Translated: CASSGGSYEQYF.

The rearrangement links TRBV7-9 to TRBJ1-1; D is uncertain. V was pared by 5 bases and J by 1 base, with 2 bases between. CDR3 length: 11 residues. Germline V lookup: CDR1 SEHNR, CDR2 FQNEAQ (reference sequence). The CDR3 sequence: CASSRNTEAFF. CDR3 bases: TGTGCCAGCAGCCGGAACACTGAAGCTTTCTTT. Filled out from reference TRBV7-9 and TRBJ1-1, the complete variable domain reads DTGVSQNPRHKITKRGQNVTFRCDPISEHNRLYWYRQTLGQGPEFLTYFQNEAQLEKSRLLSDRFSAERPKGSFSTLEIQRTEQGDSAMYLCASSRNTEAFFGQGTRLTVV.

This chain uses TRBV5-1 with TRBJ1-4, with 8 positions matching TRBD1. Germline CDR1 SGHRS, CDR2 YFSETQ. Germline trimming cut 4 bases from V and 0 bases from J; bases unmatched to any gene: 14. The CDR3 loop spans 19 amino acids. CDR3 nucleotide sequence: TGCGCCAGCAGCCACTACGCCTGGACAGGGAATGCAACTAATGAAAAACTGTTTTTT. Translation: CASSHYAWTGNATNEKLFF.